The 21 T cell receptor beta chains below come from one sample, sequenced in a study of T cells after posttransplantation cyclophosphamide. Clones were sequenced by immunoSEQ multiplex PCR, and TCRdb holds only the in-frame ones, with some missing. Of 45,000 or so clones in the sample, around 94% are singletons; the top ten hold 3% to 3.5%. Sequenced: PBMCs. Source of these receptors: a woman in her fifties or sixties in good health and a related stem cell transplant donor.

The rearrangement uses TRBV18 and TRBJ1-1; perhaps TRBD1 as D (5 bases). The length of the CDR3 is 14 residues. V lost 6 bases and J 1 base, leaving 12 bases between the germline ends. Germline V lookup: CDR1 KGHSH, CDR2 LQKENI. CDR3 sequence (DNA): TGTGCCAGCTCCCTGGACATTCCGAACACTGAAGCTTTCTTT. This codes for CASSLDIPNTEAFF. Variable domain in full (rest from reference TRBV18 and TRBJ1-1): NAGVMQNPRHLVRRRGQEARLRCSPMKGHSHVYWYRQLPEEGLKFMVYLQKENIIDESGMPKERFSAEFPKEGPSILRIQQVVRGDSAAYFCASSLDIPNTEAFFGQGTRLTVV.

This clone appeared a single time. The chain uses TRBV19 and TRBJ1-1, with a weak D call TRBD1 (5 bases). Trimming cost V 5 bases and J 6 bases, with 16 bases left between them. The CDR3 sequence is 14 residues long. Per germline, CDR1 LNHDA and CDR2 SQIVND (reference sequence). The CDR3 sequence is CASSVNRNLPEAFF. The CDR3 DNA follows: TGTGCCAGTAGTGTAAACAGGAATTTACCTGAAGCTTTCTTT. The full variable domain, completed using reference TRBV19 and TRBJ1-1, is DGGITQSPKYLFRKEGQNVTLSCEQNLNHDAMYWYRQDPGQGLRLIYYSQIVNDFQKGDIAEGYSVSREKKESFPLTVTSAQKNPTAFYLCASSVNRNLPEAFFGQGTRLTVV.

The genes are TRBV7-3 and TRBJ2-1; 10 bases fit TRBD1. Trimming took 1 base from V and 10 from J; bases not matched to a gene: 7. The CDR3 spans 15 residues. Germline V gene sequence: CDR1 SGHTA, CDR2 FQGTGA. The CDR3 reads CASSLMDRGSTEQFF. The CDR3 bases are TGTGCCAGCAGCTTAATGGACAGGGGGTCCACCGAGCAGTTCTTC.

This chain joins TRBV7-2 and TRBJ2-1, with TRBD2 matching 7 bases. Losses at the gene ends were 3 bases for V and 8 bases for J; bases not matched to a gene: 13. CDR3 length equals 16 residues. Germline CDR1 is SGHTA and CDR2 is FQGNSA. The CDR3 coding sequence is TGTGCCAGCAGCTTTCGGCAAGGCGGGAGTCGTGATGAGCAGTTCTTC. Amino acid sequence: CASSFRQGGSRDEQFF.

This chain links TRBV5-6 with TRBJ2-7; the match to TRBD1 covers 8 bases. The V gene's germline CDR1 is SGHDT and CDR2 YYEEEE. V was pared by 0 bases and J by 9 bases, with 11 bases of the junction left unmatched. This CDR3 contains 15 residues. The CDR3 region has the DNA TGTGCCAGCAGCTTGGGACCGGGACAGGTCGTCGGGCAGTACTTC. It encodes CASSLGPGQVVGQYF.

The CDR3, as DNA: TGTGCCAGCAGCTTGGGAGGGGAGGAAGAGACCCAGTACTTC. Its translation is CASSLGGEEETQYF. The chain employs TRBV5-4 and TRBJ2-5; D is perhaps TRBD2 (6 bases). V lost 0 bases, J lost 3 bases, and 9 bases lay in between. The CDR3 extends over 14 amino acids. Germline lookup yields CDR1 SGHNT and CDR2 YYREEE (reference sequence).

The chain carries TRBV6-4 and TRBJ1-2, with 8 bases matching TRBD1. This CDR3 is built from 13 residues. Germline V gene sequence: CDR1 MRHNA, CDR2 SNTAGT. The J segment lost 2 bases and the V segment lost 7 bases, leaving 3 bases of the junction unmatched. Written as DNA, the CDR3 is TGTGCCAGCACCCCAGGGGGCAACTATGGCTACACCTTC. It encodes CASTPGGNYGYTF.

In nucleotides, the CDR3 is TGTGCCAGCAGCTTGAGGAGGACAGGGGGGCGGGATACGCAGTATTTT. Translated: CASSLRRTGGRDTQYF. The chain is built from TRBV5-6 and TRBJ2-3, with TRBD1 matching 10 bases. CDR1 is SGHDT and CDR2 is YYEEEE in the germline V gene. V shed 1 base, J shed 6 bases, and the junction held 8 bases outside the gene matches. CDR3 length equals 16 residues.

This sequence joins TRBV9 and TRBJ1-2; D uncertain. In germline, CDR1 is SGDLS, CDR2 YYNGEE. V shed 1 base and J shed 0 bases, with 10 bases lying between them. The CDR3 contains 15 residues. CDR3: CASSVSTEANYGYTF. The CDR3 region has the DNA TGTGCCAGCAGCGTAAGTACAGAAGCTAACTATGGCTACACCTTC.

This chain links TRBV10-3 with TRBJ2-7; 7 bases are shared with TRBD2. The germline gives CDR1 ENHRY, CDR2 SYGVKD. The CDR3 is made up of 15 amino acids. After removal of 0 bases from V and 5 bases from J, the junction contained 7 bases not matched to a gene. The DNA for the CDR3 is TGTGCCATCAGTGAGTCGACGGAGACTAGCCACGAGCAGTACTTC. Encoded protein: CAISESTETSHEQYF.

The chain carries TRBV9 and TRBJ2-7, with D possibly being TRBD2 (6 bases). Germline lookup yields CDR1 SGDLS and CDR2 YYNGEE. V was clipped by 1 base and J by 6 bases, with 14 bases between them. This CDR3 spans 14 amino acids. In DNA, the CDR3 is TGTGCCAGCAGCGTACGGGGAGGCGCTTCCGAGCAGTACTTC. Its protein product is CASSVRGGASEQYF.

The chain is built from TRBV29-1 and TRBJ1-1; D remains unclear. CDR1 is SQVTM, CDR2 ANQGSEA, per germline. CDR3 length: 11 residues. V was cut by 7 bases and J by 3 bases, with 9 bases left in between. The CDR3 spells CSAGGYTEAFF. The CDR3 DNA sequence: TGCAGCGCCGGAGGGTACACTGAAGCTTTCTTT.

The chain employs TRBV5-6 and TRBJ1-4; 7 bases fit TRBD1. This CDR3 is built from 15 residues. Germline V gene lookup returns CDR1 SGHDT and CDR2 YYEEEE. After removal of 3 bases from V and 5 bases from J, the junction contained 7 bases not matched to a gene. CDR3 coding DNA: TGTGCCAGCAGCTCTGTGGGGACAGTGAATGAAAAACTGTTTTTT. Translated: CASSSVGTVNEKLFF.

V and J are TRBV6-5 and TRBJ2-3; possible D gene TRBD2, 6 bases. V gave up 4 bases and J gave up 1 base, with 12 bases separating them. Looked up from germline, CDR1 is MNHEY and CDR2 is SVGAGI. The CDR3 extends over 15 amino acids. CDR3 region: CASSSAGLRTDTQYF. The CDR3, as DNA: TGTGCCAGCAGTTCCGCGGGACTCCGCACAGATACGCAGTATTTT.

The DNA for the CDR3 is TGCAGCGTTGAAGGACCCAGGGAGGGTTTCAATGAGCAGTTCTTC. Amino acids: CSVEGPREGFNEQFF. The chain links TRBV29-1 to TRBJ2-1, with 7 bases matching TRBD2. CDR3 length: 15 amino acids. With 1 base clipped from V and 6 bases from J, the junction kept 9 bases outside the gene matches. Per the germline V gene, CDR1 is SQVTM and CDR2 is ANQGSEA.

In the case of this clone: This CDR3 is also generated by other DNA sequences in the sample. CDR3 region: CASSYGGGGYEQYF. The CDR3 DNA sequence: TGTGCCAGCAGTTACGGAGGGGGCGGATACGAGCAGTACTTC. The chain links TRBV6-5 to TRBJ2-7; D is possibly TRBD1 (7 bases). V lost 2 bases and J 4 bases, leaving 12 bases between the germline ends. This CDR3 contains 14 residues. Germline V gene sequence: CDR1 MNHEY, CDR2 SVGAGI.

This chain links TRBV20-1 with TRBJ1-2; D unclear. This CDR3 is 11 amino acids long. The germline CDR1 and CDR2 sequences are DFQATT and SNEGSKA (reference sequence). The ends were cut back, 3 bases at V and 3 bases at J, with 5 bases in the middle. In DNA form, the CDR3 reads TGCAGTGCTAGGGCCGACTATGGCTACACCTTC. Translated, it gives CSARADYGYTF.

The chain links TRBV5-4 to TRBJ2-5; weak D call: TRBD1 (6 bases). This CDR3 region has 14 residues. Germline-derived CDR1 and CDR2 are SGHNT and YYREEE (reference sequence). Trimming took 2 bases from V and 5 from J, leaving 13 bases between them. The CDR3, as DNA: TGTGCCAGCAGCTTTCTTGGGGGCGAGGAGACCCAGTACTTC. Translating it yields CASSFLGGEETQYF. The entire variable domain, with the rest obtained from reference TRBV5-4 and TRBJ2-5, is as follows: ETGVTQSPTHLIKTRGQQVTLRCSSQSGHNTVSWYQQALGQGPQFIFQYYREEENGRGNFPPRFSGLQFPNYSSELNVNALELDDSALYLCASSFLGGEETQYFGPGTRLLVL.

CDR3 in amino acids: CASSAVSGGLYNEQFF. CDR3 bases: TGTGCCAGCAGCGCAGTTTCGGGGGGCCTGTACAATGAGCAGTTCTTC. The chain is built from TRBV9 and TRBJ2-1, with D tentatively TRBD2 (7 bases). The CDR3 covers 16 residues. The germline V gene encodes CDR1 SGDLS and CDR2 YYNGEE. Trimming left V 3 bases short and J 4 bases short, with 17 bases between.

The chain uses TRBV7-2 and TRBJ2-5; D possibly corresponds to TRBD2 (6 bases). Germline V CDR1 and CDR2: SGHTA, FQGNSA. The CDR3 runs 16 residues. Deletions cut 4 bases from V and 0 bases from J, with 15 bases between. DNA of the CDR3: TGTGCCAGCAGCTCGGGACTCGAACTGTACCAAGAGACCCAGTACTTC. Its protein product is CASSSGLELYQETQYF. Based on the CDR3 plus reference TRBV7-2 and TRBJ2-5, the full variable domain is GAGVSQSPSNKVTEKGKDVELRCDPISGHTALYWYRQSLGQGLEFLIYFQGNSAPDKSGLPSDRFSAERTGGSVSTLTIQRTQQEDSAVYLCASSSGLELYQETQYFGPGTRLLVL.

The chain recombines TRBV11-2 with TRBJ2-7; TRBD1 agrees at 7 bases. V shed 4 bases and J 0 bases; nucleotides not matched to a gene: 3. The CDR3 sequence is 14 residues long. The germline gives CDR1 SGHAT, CDR2 FQNNGV. The DNA of the CDR3 is TGTGCCAGCAGCTGGGACAGCAGCTCCTACGAGCAGTACTTC. Translating gives CASSWDSSSYEQYF.